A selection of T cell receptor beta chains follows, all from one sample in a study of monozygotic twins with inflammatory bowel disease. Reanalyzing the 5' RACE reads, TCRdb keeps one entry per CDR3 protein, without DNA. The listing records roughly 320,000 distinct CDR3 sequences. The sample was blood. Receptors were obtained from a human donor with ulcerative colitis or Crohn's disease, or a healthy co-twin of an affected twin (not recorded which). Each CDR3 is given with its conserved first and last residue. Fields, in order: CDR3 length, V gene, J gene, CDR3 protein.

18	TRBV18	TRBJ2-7	CASSLGTGGGLGMDEQYF
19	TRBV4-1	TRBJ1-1	CASSQEISGQVLWGTEAFF
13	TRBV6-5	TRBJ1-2	CASSGRQFYGYTF
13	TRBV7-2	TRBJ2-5	CASRLDSRETQYF
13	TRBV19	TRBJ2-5	CATEGKGGITQYF
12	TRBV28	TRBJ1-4	CASKSLVEKLFF
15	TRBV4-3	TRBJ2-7	CASSQGFSPSYEQYF
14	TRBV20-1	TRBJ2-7	CSVGLGGRPYEQYF
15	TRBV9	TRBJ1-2	CASSVGQGANYGYTF
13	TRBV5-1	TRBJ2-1	CAGSDQVGQKQFF
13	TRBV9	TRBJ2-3	CASSAEGTDTQYF
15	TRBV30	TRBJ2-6	CAWSSTSSGANVLTF
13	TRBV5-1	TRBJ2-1	CASSLSLPNEQFF
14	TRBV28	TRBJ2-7	CASNKRGKLYEQYF
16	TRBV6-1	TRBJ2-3	CASSVTRAGNTDTQYF
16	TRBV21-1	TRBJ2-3	CASTTTGSPSTDTQYF
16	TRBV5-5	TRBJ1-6	CASSGNPGQTNSPLHF
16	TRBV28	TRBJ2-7	CASSPASGAPSYEQYF
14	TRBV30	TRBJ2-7	CAWGNGGQFYEQYF
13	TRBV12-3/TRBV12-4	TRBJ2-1	CASSLWTNNEQFF
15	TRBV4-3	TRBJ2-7	CASSQVQGTAYEQYF
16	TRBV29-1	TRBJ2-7	CSVEERRGQLVYEQYF